A selection of T cell receptor beta chains follows, all from one sample in a study of shared clonotypes between healthy human individuals. Using immunoSEQ multiplex PCR, the repertoire was profiled, and TCRdb retains in-frame clones only, with some absent. The profile shows approximately 250,000 clones, approximately 70% of them singletons. Sequenced input: memory CD4+ T cells sorted from blood. The receptor source for this set is a man aged 25-45 years in good health. CDR3s include the opening cysteine and the closing phenylalanine or tryptophan. Each record gives: J gene, CDR3 length, V gene, CDR3 protein.

>TRBJ2-5|15|TRBV5-4
CASSSLSMGGETQYF
>TRBJ2-7|13|TRBV6-5
CASSYTTSYEQYF
>TRBJ2-5|16|TRBV5-6
CASSLYSGGGIETQYF
>TRBJ2-3|11|TRBV29-1
CSVQMTDTQYF
>TRBJ2-7|15|TRBV10-2
CATLRQRALGDEQYF
>TRBJ2-7|13|TRBV5-4
CASSLGLNYEQYF
>TRBJ2-1|17|TRBV10-3
CASSDPASGSSYNEQFF
>TRBJ2-7|11|TRBV29-1
CSATDLKEQYF
>TRBJ1-5|14|TRBV27
CASSFGVGNQPQHF
>TRBJ1-3|17|TRBV5-1
CASSLVSQSSSGNTIYF
>TRBJ1-2|16|TRBV9
CASSVDLEGPSYGYTF
>TRBJ2-2|17|TRBV5-1
CASSLGSRGAHGGELFF
>TRBJ2-7|12|TRBV5-1
CASSSSYYEQYF
>TRBJ2-5|14|TRBV5-1
CASSGPGSGETQYF
>TRBJ2-1|16|TRBV7-2
CASSPPGLPSYNEQFF
>TRBJ2-5|13|TRBV5-1
CASSRREKETQYF
>TRBJ2-3|15|TRBV18
CASSPVDSSTDTQYF
>TRBJ2-5|14|TRBV6-6
CASSLINYQETQYF
>TRBJ1-2|15|TRBV19
CASSGQLLGKGGYTF
>TRBJ1-2|13|TRBV7-9
CASSQGQVYGYTF
>TRBJ2-2|13|TRBV2
CASSGQGSGELFF
>TRBJ1-1|12|TRBV6-1
CASSEVEFEAFF
>TRBJ2-6|17|TRBV27
CASSAMVPPAGANVLTF
>TRBJ1-1|17|TRBV19
CASSARQGVIYGTEAFF
>TRBJ2-7|15|TRBV5-1
CASTVTSGRGYEQYF
>TRBJ2-1|12|TRBV7-6
CASSLVENEQFF
>TRBJ2-7|12|TRBV11-2
CASSPDRGEQYF
>TRBJ2-2|16|TRBV29-1
CSVLGSVAANTGELFF
>TRBJ2-1|14|TRBV9
CASSPRTSGNEQFF
>TRBJ2-7|15|TRBV28
CASRPITSGSYEQYF
>TRBJ2-7|16|TRBV6-1
CASSALPGQGAYEQYF
>TRBJ1-5|15|TRBV27
CASRTGTGSNQPQHF
>TRBJ2-5|14|TRBV5-1
CASRWGWVQETQYF
>TRBJ2-2|14|TRBV25-1
CASKGFQNTGELFF
>TRBJ2-7|13|TRBV4-1
CASSHGPSYEQYF
>TRBJ2-3|17|TRBV28
CASSTRYGLSDTDTQYF
>TRBJ2-3|13|TRBV11-2
CASSVDSTDTQYF
>TRBJ2-7|15|TRBV30
CAWSVGGAHRYEQYF
>TRBJ2-5|12|TRBV2
CASGTEQETQYF
>TRBJ2-1|16|TRBV18
CASSPPNRGSYNEQFF
>TRBJ2-3|15|TRBV6-4
CASSALGSGSDTQYF
>TRBJ2-1|15|TRBV2
CASALSGSPDNEQFF
>TRBJ1-3|16|TRBV4-2
CASSQESRAPGNTIYF
>TRBJ2-5|14|TRBV19
CASSIQGVEETQYF
>TRBJ2-3|14|TRBV19
CATRTGGSTDTQYF
>TRBJ2-7|15|TRBV2
CASSEGQGGYYEQYF
>TRBJ2-7|13|TRBV29-1
CSGRGVAGAEQYF
>TRBJ1-4|14|TRBV2
CASRIQGAGEKLFF
>TRBJ2-1|14|TRBV18
CASSPLETFNEQFF
>TRBJ1-2|14|TRBV11-2
CASSLDRDSGFYTF
>TRBJ2-7|13|TRBV2
CASTLGTASEQYF
>TRBJ2-7|13|TRBV19
CASSRGGSYEQYF